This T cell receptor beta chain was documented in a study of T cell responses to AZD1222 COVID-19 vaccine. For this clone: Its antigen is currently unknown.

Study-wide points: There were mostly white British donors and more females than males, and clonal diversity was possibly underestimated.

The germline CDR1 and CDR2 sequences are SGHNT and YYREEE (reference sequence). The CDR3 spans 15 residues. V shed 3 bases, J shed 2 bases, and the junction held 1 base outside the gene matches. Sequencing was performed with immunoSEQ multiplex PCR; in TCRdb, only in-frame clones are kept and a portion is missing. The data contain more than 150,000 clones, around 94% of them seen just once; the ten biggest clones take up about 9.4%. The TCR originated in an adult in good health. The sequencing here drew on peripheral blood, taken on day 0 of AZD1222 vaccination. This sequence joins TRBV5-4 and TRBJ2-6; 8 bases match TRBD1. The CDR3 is CASSSGGAGANVLTF. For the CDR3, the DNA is TGTGCCAGCAGCTCAGGGGGCGCTGGGGCCAACGTCCTGACTTTC.